The entry below gives a single TCR beta chain sequence along with its context. Its specificity is unknown. The CDR3 covers 16 residues. These data are taken from a study of a mutant IDH1 vaccine in newly diagnosed glioma. Study in general: Scheduled for weeks 1, 3, 5, 7, 11, 15, 19 and 23, eight vaccinations were given to patients.

Using immunoSEQ multiplex PCR, the repertoire was profiled, and TCRdb retains in-frame clones only, with some absent. The table has about 44,000 clones, approximately 90% seen once; the top ten hold just under 4%. As to time point: week 23, last vaccination. Topical imiquimod accompanied each vaccine dose, which consisted of 300 ug of mutant IDH1 20-mer peptide. The sample consisted of PBMCs, taken from a glioma patient whose treatment included an IDH1 peptide vaccine. V usage is TRBV21-1 and J usage is TRBJ2-5; the D call of TRBD1 is as the table states it, not checked on the DNA. TRBV21-1 is listed as a pseudogene. The receptor was isolated from a man aged 50 to 60 with glioma. The CDR3 DNA follows: TGTGCCAGCAGCAAAGGGGACAGAGAGTACCAAGAGACCCAGTACTTC. Translated: CASSKGDREYQETQYF.